Sequencing of this TCR beta chain was carried out in a study of CD4 T cells in relation to SARS-CoV-2 and coronaviruses. Study background: Of the patients, roughly eight were male, 4 female, two Hispanic. Crossreactive spike epitopes shared across donors were mapped to their HLA restriction.

Regarding the study as a whole: SARS-CoV-2-driven expansion was significantly weaker in crossreactive than monoreactive clones.

The germline V and J ends were trimmed by 5 bases and 3 bases, with 17 bases remaining between them. Germline V gives CDR1 MNHEY, CDR2 SMNVEV (reference sequence). The CDR3 totals 16 residues. The method was immunoSEQ multiplex PCR; TCRdb's version includes in-frame clones alone and lacks a portion of them. The sample has about 37,000 clones, 80% to 90% seen once; the top ten hold roughly 3%. This clone was recorded only once. Its cognate antigen is unknown. Cryopreserved PBMCs were CD4-enriched, then split into naive and memory cells. What was sequenced was memory CD4+ T cells from PBMCs. The receptor was isolated from an adult with COVID-19. V gene TRBV27 combines with J gene TRBJ1-5, with D maybe TRBD1 (5 bases). CDR3 protein: CASSPRVQVNNQPQHF. CDR3 coding DNA: TGTGCCAGCAGTCCTCGGGTACAGGTGAACAATCAGCCCCAGCATTTT.